The 18 T cell receptor beta chains in this list originate from one sample, sequenced in a study of cytomegalovirus exposure and HLA in healthy donors. It was with 60 Vbeta and 13 Jbeta primers that the PCR ran. The method was immunoSEQ multiplex PCR; TCRdb's version includes in-frame clones alone and lacks a portion of them. The repertoire holds under 200,000 clones, with roughly 71% as singletons. Material: PBMCs. The receptors come from a woman aged 50 to 60 in good health and CMV-seropositive.

The J gene is TRBJ2-1, the V gene TRBV5-1; 9 bases align to TRBD2. The CDR3 loop spans 18 amino acids. Per germline, CDR1 SGHRS and CDR2 YFSETQ. Germline trimming cut 2 bases from V and 7 bases from J; bases unmatched to any gene: 16. This CDR3 reads CASSLSLTLSTSGNEQFF. CDR3 nucleotides: TGCGCCAGCAGCTTAAGCCTCACTCTCTCAACTAGCGGGAATGAGCAGTTCTTC.

The chain recombines TRBV9 with TRBJ1-2, with 9 bases identical to TRBD1. CDR1 is SGDLS and CDR2 is YYNGEE in the germline V gene. Trimming cost V 5 bases and J 7 bases; bases outside gene matches: 6. The CDR3 consists of 13 residues. CDR3 DNA sequence: TGTGCCAGCAGACGGACAGGGGAGTCTGGCTACACCTTC. Translated, it gives CASRRTGESGYTF. The whole variable domain, remainder taken from reference TRBV9 and TRBJ1-2, is DSGVTQTPKHLITATGQRVTLRCSPRSGDLSVYWYQQSLDQGLQFLIQYYNGEERAKGNILERFSAQQFPDLHSELNLSSLELGDSALYFCASRRTGESGYTFGSGTRLTVV.

The count of this clone is one. The chain joins TRBV4-1 to TRBJ2-2, with D perhaps TRBD2 (7 bases). The CDR3 spans 15 residues. Germline-derived CDR1 and CDR2 are MGHRA and YSYEKL. V was clipped by 2 bases and J by 7 bases, with 14 bases between them. CDR3 amino acids: CASSQNRGAVGELFF. The CDR3 DNA sequence: TGCGCCAGCAGCCAAAATCGGGGGGCCGTCGGGGAGCTGTTTTTT.

The gene calls are TRBV6-5 and TRBJ2-1; a possible D gene is TRBD2 (5 bases). Germline loops: CDR1 MNHEY, CDR2 SVGAGI. V was pared by 0 bases and J by 0 bases, with 6 bases between. There are 15 residues in the CDR3. The CDR3 sequence: CASSYSGVSYNEQFF. CDR3 nucleotide sequence: TGTGCCAGCAGTTACTCCGGGGTCTCCTACAATGAGCAGTTCTTC.

The V call is TRBV6-1, the J call TRBJ1-6, with D hard to call. V lost 7 bases to trimming and J lost 3 bases, with 16 bases between them. The CDR3 loop spans 16 amino acids. In germline, CDR1 is MNHNS, CDR2 SASEGT. The CDR3 region is CASNDPLIFYNSPLHF. The CDR3 DNA reads TGTGCCAGCAATGATCCCCTTATCTTCTATAATTCACCCCTCCACTTT.

This sequence joins TRBV4-2 and TRBJ2-7; 11 nucleotides line up with TRBD2. Germline trimming cut 0 bases from V and 2 bases from J; bases unmatched to any gene: 9. This CDR3 has 18 amino acids. Germline V gene lookup returns CDR1 LGHNA and CDR2 YNFKEQ. CDR3 nucleotides: TGTGCCAGCAGCCAAGATTTAGGGACTAGCGGAAGGACCTACGAGCAGTACTTC. Encoded protein: CASSQDLGTSGRTYEQYF.

This clone has more than one count but fewer than ten. The chain couples TRBV5-1 to TRBJ1-2; 8 bases fit TRBD1. Germline V lookup: CDR1 SGHRS, CDR2 YFSETQ. J gave up 6 bases and V 5 bases, and 0 bases lay outside the gene matches. This CDR3 has 11 amino acids. CDR3 amino acids: CASRTGDGYTF. CDR3 nucleotide sequence: TGCGCCAGCAGGACAGGGGATGGCTACACCTTC.

This chain connects TRBV25-1 to TRBJ2-7; D unclear. The CDR3 is made up of 14 amino acids. Germline V gene sequence: CDR1 MGHDK, CDR2 SYGVNS. V shed 2 bases and J shed 6 bases, with 14 bases lying between them. The CDR3 region has the DNA TGTGCCAGCAGTGAACGGAGAGATCCGTTCGAGCAGTACTTC. It yields the protein CASSERRDPFEQYF.

Only a few counts were recorded for this clone. One junction end disagrees with the germline gene, perhaps due to a read error. The CDR3 reads CASSLGGGVSLYGYPF. CDR3 in DNA: TGTGCCAGCAGCTTGGGCGGCGGCGTCAGTCTCTATGGCTACCCCTTC. The genes are TRBV5-6 and TRBJ1-2, with no clear D. This CDR3 has 16 amino acids. Germline V CDR1 and CDR2: SGHDT, YYEEEE. The entire variable domain, with the rest obtained from reference TRBV5-6 and TRBJ1-2, is as follows: DAGVTQSPTHLIKTRGQQVTLRCSPKSGHDTVSWYQQALGQGPQFIFQYYEEEERQRGNFPDRFSGHQFPNYSSELNVNALLLGDSALYLCASSLGGGVSLYGYPFGSGTRLTVV.

This chain uses TRBV5-5 with TRBJ2-2; 7 bases line up with TRBD1. Trimming cost V 0 bases and J 2 bases; bases outside gene matches: 4. This CDR3 spans 16 amino acids. Germline-derived CDR1 and CDR2 are SGHKS and YYEKEE (reference sequence). The CDR3 nucleotides read TGTGCCAGCAGCTTGGATGGGACAGTAAACACCGGGGAGCTGTTTTTT. Amino acids: CASSLDGTVNTGELFF.

The CDR3 bases are TGTGCCAGCAGCTTAGACCAGGGGGCGAGTTATGGCTACACCTTC. As protein: CASSLDQGASYGYTF. The chain joins TRBV7-9 to TRBJ1-2, with 8 bases lining up with TRBD1. Germline loops: CDR1 SEHNR, CDR2 FQNEAQ (reference sequence). V trimming: 1 base; J trimming: 5 bases; junction bases outside the gene matches: 6. The CDR3 extends over 15 amino acids.

The V and J genes are TRBV6-1 and TRBJ2-7, with D maybe TRBD2 (6 bases). The CDR3 has 13 amino acids. Trimming left V 5 bases short and J 6 bases short, with 14 bases between. Germline CDR1 is MNHNS and CDR2 is SASEGT. CDR3 in amino acids: CASSSGGRAEQYF. The CDR3, as DNA: TGTGCCAGCAGTTCCGGGGGAAGAGCCGAGCAGTACTTC.

The rearrangement uses TRBV6-1 and TRBJ2-1; 9 bases are a match to TRBD2. V was clipped by 6 bases and J by 5 bases; unmatched bases: 5. Germline CDR1 is MNHNS and CDR2 is SASEGT. The CDR3 covers 14 residues. The CDR3 here is CASSKRLADNEQFF. The CDR3 DNA follows: TGTGCCAGCAGCAAACGACTAGCGGACAATGAGCAGTTCTTC.

J is TRBJ2-3 and V is TRBV15; 8 bases match TRBD2. There are 18 residues in the CDR3. The V gene's germline CDR1 is LNHNV and CDR2 YYDKDF (reference sequence). Unmatched junction bases numbered 13, after V lost 3 bases and J lost 2 bases. The CDR3 loop is CATSRDLPGSGVTDTQYF. For the CDR3, the DNA is TGTGCCACCAGCAGGGATCTCCCGGGTAGCGGGGTCACAGATACGCAGTATTTT.

The rearrangement uses TRBV10-3 and TRBJ1-1; tentative D call: TRBD1 (6 bases). The V gene's germline CDR1 is ENHRY and CDR2 SYGVKD. This CDR3 contains 12 residues. CDR3 amino acids: CATGPPNTEAFF. CDR3 bases: TGTGCTACAGGGCCCCCGAACACTGAAGCTTTCTTT.

The chain is built from TRBV27 and TRBJ1-6, with D perhaps matching TRBD1 (6 bases). Trimming pared 4 bases from V and 5 bases from J, leaving 12 bases between. This CDR3 spans 15 amino acids. The germline V gene has CDR1 MNHEY and CDR2 SMNVEV (reference sequence). In DNA form, the CDR3 reads TGTGCCAGCAGTTCACGACAGGTTGATAATTCACCCCTCCACTTT. Protein sequence: CASSSRQVDNSPLHF.

This chain connects TRBV5-6 to TRBJ1-4; no clear D gene. The CDR3 spans 16 residues. V lost 3 bases, J lost 2 bases, and 14 bases lay in between. The germline V gene has CDR1 SGHDT and CDR2 YYEEEE. For the CDR3, the DNA is TGTGCCAGCAGCTCGGACGGGGTGGCGACTAATGAAAAACTGTTTTTT. Translated: CASSSDGVATNEKLFF.

The chain employs TRBV7-2 and TRBJ2-3, with a possible D match to TRBD1 (5 bases). Trimming stripped 2 bases from V and 4 bases from J, with 13 bases between. Per germline, CDR1 SGHTA and CDR2 FQGNSA. The CDR3 has 15 amino acids. The CDR3 coding sequence is TGTGCCAGCAGCTTAAGGGGCCGCCATTCAGATACGCAGTATTTT. Amino acids: CASSLRGRHSDTQYF. Full variable domain (outside the CDR3, taken from reference TRBV7-2 and TRBJ2-3): GAGVSQSPSNKVTEKGKDVELRCDPISGHTALYWYRQSLGQGLEFLIYFQGNSAPDKSGLPSDRFSAERTGGSVSTLTIQRTQQEDSAVYLCASSLRGRHSDTQYFGPGTRLTVL.